This T cell receptor (beta chain) originates from a study of control samples from healthy donors and cancer patients. CDR1 and CDR2 (germline): MNHEY, SMNVEV (reference sequence). Trimming at V came to 6 bases and at J to 5 bases, leaving 8 bases not matched to a gene. The length of the CDR3 is 14 residues. Profiled with immunoSEQ multiplex PCR; TCRdb holds only in-frame clones, not every one. The sample lists about 150,000 clones, 92% occurring once. This TCR came from a woman in her 30s in good health. Sequencing used blood. The V and J genes are TRBV27 and TRBJ2-7; 9 bases line up with TRBD1. This CDR3 is CASRPGTGNHEQYF. CDR3 coding DNA: TGTGCCAGCAGACCCGGGACAGGGAACCACGAGCAGTACTTC.